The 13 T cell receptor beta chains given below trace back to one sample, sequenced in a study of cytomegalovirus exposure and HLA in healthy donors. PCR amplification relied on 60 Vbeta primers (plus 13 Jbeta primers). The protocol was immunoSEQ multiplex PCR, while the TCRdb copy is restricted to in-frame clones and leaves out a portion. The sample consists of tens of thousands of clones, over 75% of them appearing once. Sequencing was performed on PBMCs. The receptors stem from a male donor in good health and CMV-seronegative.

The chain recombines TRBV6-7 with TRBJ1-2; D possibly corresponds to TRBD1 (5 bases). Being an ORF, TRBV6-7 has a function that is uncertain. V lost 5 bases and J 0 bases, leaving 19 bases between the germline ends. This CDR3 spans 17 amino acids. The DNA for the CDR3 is TGTGCCAGCAGTCTCACACTGAGACAGTTAGCTAACTATGGCTACACCTTC. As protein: CASSLTLRQLANYGYTF.

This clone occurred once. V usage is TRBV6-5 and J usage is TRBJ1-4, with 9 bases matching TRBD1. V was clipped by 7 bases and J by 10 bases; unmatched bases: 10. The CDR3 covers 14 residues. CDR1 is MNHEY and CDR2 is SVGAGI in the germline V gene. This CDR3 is CASNPGQGSGKLFF. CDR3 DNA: TGTGCCAGCAATCCGGGACAGGGATCCGGAAAACTGTTTTTT.

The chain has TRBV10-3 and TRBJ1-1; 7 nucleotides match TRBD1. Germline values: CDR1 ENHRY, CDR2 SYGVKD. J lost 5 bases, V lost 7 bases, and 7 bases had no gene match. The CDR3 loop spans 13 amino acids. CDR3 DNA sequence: TGTGCCATCACTGGGACAGTGGATACTGAAGCTTTCTTT. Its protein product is CAITGTVDTEAFF.

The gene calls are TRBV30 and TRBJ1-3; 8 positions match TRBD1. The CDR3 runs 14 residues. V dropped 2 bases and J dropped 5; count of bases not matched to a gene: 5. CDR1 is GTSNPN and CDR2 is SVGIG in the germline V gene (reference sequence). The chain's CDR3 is CAWSPGTGRNTIYF. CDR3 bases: TGTGCCTGGAGTCCCGGGACAGGAAGAAACACCATATATTTT.

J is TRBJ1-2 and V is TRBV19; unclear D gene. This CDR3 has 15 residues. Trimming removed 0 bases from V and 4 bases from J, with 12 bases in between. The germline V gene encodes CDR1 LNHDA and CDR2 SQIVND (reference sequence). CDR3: CASSIDRGQAYGYTF. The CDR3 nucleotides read TGTGCCAGTAGTATAGATCGAGGGCAAGCCTATGGCTACACCTTC.

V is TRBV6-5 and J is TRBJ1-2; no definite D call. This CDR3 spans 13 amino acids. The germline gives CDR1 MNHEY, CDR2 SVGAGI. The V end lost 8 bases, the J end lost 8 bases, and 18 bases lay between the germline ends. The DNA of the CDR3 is TGTGCCAGCGGCTCCTTCAGCGCCGGGGGCTACACCTTC. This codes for CASGSFSAGGYTF.

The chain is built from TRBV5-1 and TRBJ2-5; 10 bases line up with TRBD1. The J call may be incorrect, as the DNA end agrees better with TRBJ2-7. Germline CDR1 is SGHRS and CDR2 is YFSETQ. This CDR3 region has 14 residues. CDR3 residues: CASSFRQGADEQYF. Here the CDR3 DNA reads TGCGCCAGCAGCTTTCGACAGGGGGCAGACGAGCAGTACTTC.

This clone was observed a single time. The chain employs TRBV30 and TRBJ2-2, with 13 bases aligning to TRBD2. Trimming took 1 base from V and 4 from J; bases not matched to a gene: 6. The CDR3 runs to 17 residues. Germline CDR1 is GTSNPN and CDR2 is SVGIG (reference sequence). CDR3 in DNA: TGTGCCTGGAGTGGGATATGGACTAGCGGGGGCACCGGGGAGCTGTTTTTT. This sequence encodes CAWSGIWTSGGTGELFF.

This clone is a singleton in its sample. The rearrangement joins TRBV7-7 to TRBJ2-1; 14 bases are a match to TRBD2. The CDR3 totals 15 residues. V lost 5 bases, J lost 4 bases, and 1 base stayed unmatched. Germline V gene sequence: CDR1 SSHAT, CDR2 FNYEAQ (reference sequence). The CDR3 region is CASSRTSGGYNEQFF. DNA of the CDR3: TGTGCCAGCAGCCGGACTAGCGGGGGGTACAATGAGCAGTTCTTC.

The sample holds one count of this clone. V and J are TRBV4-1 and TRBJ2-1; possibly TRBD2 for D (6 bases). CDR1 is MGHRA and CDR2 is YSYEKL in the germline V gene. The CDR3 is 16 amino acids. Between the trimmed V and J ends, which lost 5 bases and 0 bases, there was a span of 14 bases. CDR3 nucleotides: TGCGCCAGCAGCACGCGGGACTCGAGCTCCTACAATGAGCAGTTCTTC. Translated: CASSTRDSSSYNEQFF.

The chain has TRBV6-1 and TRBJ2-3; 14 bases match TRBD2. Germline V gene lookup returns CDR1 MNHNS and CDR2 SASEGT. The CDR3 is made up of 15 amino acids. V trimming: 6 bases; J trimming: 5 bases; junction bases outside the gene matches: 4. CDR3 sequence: CASRGGTSGGDTQYF. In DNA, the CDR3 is TGTGCCAGCAGGGGCGGGACTAGCGGGGGAGATACGCAGTATTTT.

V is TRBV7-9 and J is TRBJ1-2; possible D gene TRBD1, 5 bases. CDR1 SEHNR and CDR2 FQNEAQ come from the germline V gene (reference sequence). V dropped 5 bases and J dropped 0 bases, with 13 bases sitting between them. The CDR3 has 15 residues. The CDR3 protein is CASSPSLTANYGYTF. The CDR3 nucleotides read TGTGCCAGCAGCCCCTCGTTGACAGCTAACTATGGCTACACCTTC.

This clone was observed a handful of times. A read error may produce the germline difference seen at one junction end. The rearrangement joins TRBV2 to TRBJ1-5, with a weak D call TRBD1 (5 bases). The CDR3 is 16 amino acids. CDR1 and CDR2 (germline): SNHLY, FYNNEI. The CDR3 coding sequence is TGTGCCAGCAGTGAACAGGGCAGTAGAAGCAATCAGCCCCCGCATTTT. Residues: CASSEQGSRSNQPPHF.